A selection of T cell receptor beta chains follows, all from one sample in a study of identical twins. TCRdb used MiXCR to reprocess the 5' RACE reads, holding one entry per CDR3 protein. This sample has 1.5 million to 2 million distinct CDR3 sequences, with about 30% found just once. Sample: cord blood. The receptors were sampled from a newborn girl in good health. The CDR3 runs from the conserved cysteine through the conserved F or W. A D gene is named only where the DNA matches it firmly. Only some rows state a clone size, as once, few, many or a class for expanded clones.

d_gene: TRBD1
len: 16
v_gene: TRBV7-2
abundance: -
j_gene: TRBJ1-2
CDR3nt: TGTGCCAGCAGCTTTCTGGGACAGGGCGGGGGGGATGGCTACACCTTC
CDR3aa: CASSFLGQGGGDGYTF

d_gene: -
len: 15
v_gene: TRBV7-2
abundance: -
j_gene: TRBJ2-7
CDR3nt: TGTGCCAGCAGCTTAGGGGCAGGGGTTAGTCAAGAGCAGTACTTC
CDR3aa: CASSLGAGVSQEQYF

d_gene: -
len: 14
v_gene: TRBV4-1
abundance: -
j_gene: TRBJ2-7
CDR3nt: TGCGCCAGCAGCCGGACGGAAAAAAACTACGAGCAGTACTTC
CDR3aa: CASSRTEKNYEQYF

d_gene: -
len: 15
v_gene: TRBV2
abundance: -
j_gene: TRBJ1-1
CDR3nt: TGTGCCAGCAGTGAAGCGCTTGGCGGGGGCACTGAAGCTTTCTTT
CDR3aa: CASSEALGGGTEAFF

d_gene: TRBD2
len: 17
v_gene: TRBV4-2
abundance: -
j_gene: TRBJ2-3
CDR3nt: TGTGCCAGCAGCCAAGCGCGGATCTGGCGGGGGGAAGATACGCAGTATTTT
CDR3aa: CASSQARIWRGEDTQYF

d_gene: -
len: 10
v_gene: TRBV10-2
abundance: many
j_gene: TRBJ2-3
CDR3nt: TGCGCCAGCAGGGACTATACGCAGTATTTT
CDR3aa: CASRDYTQYF

d_gene: TRBD2
len: 16
v_gene: TRBV5-1
abundance: few
j_gene: TRBJ2-3
CDR3nt: TGCGCCAGCAGCTCACCGCCGGGACTAGTGGCAGATACGCAGTATTTT
CDR3aa: CASSSPPGLVADTQYF

d_gene: TRBD1
len: 15
v_gene: TRBV7-2
abundance: -
j_gene: TRBJ2-1
CDR3nt: TGTGCCAGCAGTTTCAATCCGACAGGGCGGAATGAGCAGTTCTTC
CDR3aa: CASSFNPTGRNEQFF

d_gene: TRBD1
len: 16
v_gene: TRBV15
abundance: -
j_gene: TRBJ1-1
CDR3nt: TGTGCCACCAGCAGAACCCCGACAGGGAAAAATTCTGAAGCTTTCTTT
CDR3aa: CATSRTPTGKNSEAFF

d_gene: TRBD2
len: 16
v_gene: TRBV12-3/TRBV12-4
abundance: many
j_gene: TRBJ2-3
CDR3nt: TGTGCCAGCAGCCCCCGCAGCGGGGGCCTCACAGATACGCAGTATTTT
CDR3aa: CASSPRSGGLTDTQYF

d_gene: -
len: 14
v_gene: TRBV5-1
abundance: -
j_gene: TRBJ1-1
CDR3nt: TGCGCCAGCAGCCAGCTGGGGCTGAACACTGAAGCTTTCTTT
CDR3aa: CASSQLGLNTEAFF

d_gene: TRBD2
len: 14
v_gene: TRBV20-1
abundance: -
j_gene: TRBJ2-1
CDR3nt: TGCAGTGCTAGCGGGAGGCCGGGAAACAATGAGCAGTTCTTC
CDR3aa: CSASGRPGNNEQFF

d_gene: -
len: 15
v_gene: TRBV7-9
abundance: -
j_gene: TRBJ2-3
CDR3nt: TGTGCCAGCAGCTTCCTGACGCGGGGTAAAGATACGCAGTATTTT
CDR3aa: CASSFLTRGKDTQYF

d_gene: -
len: 16
v_gene: TRBV20-1
abundance: few
j_gene: TRBJ2-5
CDR3nt: TGCAGTGCTAGTGGGGCGGATTCGCGGAACCAAGAGACCCAGTACTTC
CDR3aa: CSASGADSRNQETQYF

d_gene: -
len: 12
v_gene: TRBV10-3
abundance: few
j_gene: TRBJ1-1
CDR3nt: TGTGCCATCAGTACACCGAACACTGAAGCTTTCTTT
CDR3aa: CAISTPNTEAFF

d_gene: TRBD1
len: 14
v_gene: TRBV25-1
abundance: -
j_gene: TRBJ1-2
CDR3nt: TGTGCCAGCAGTGAATTAGACAGGGGGGATGGCTACACCTTC
CDR3aa: CASSELDRGDGYTF

d_gene: -
len: 12
v_gene: TRBV24-1
abundance: many
j_gene: TRBJ2-7
CDR3nt: TGTGCCACCAGTACAGGGCCCTACGAGCAGTACTTC
CDR3aa: CATSTGPYEQYF

d_gene: -
len: 14
v_gene: TRBV6-5
abundance: -
j_gene: TRBJ1-1
CDR3nt: TGTGCCAGCAGGGGGCTCAGTCCTAACACTGAAGCTTTCTTT
CDR3aa: CASRGLSPNTEAFF

d_gene: TRBD1
len: 17
v_gene: TRBV7-9
abundance: -
j_gene: TRBJ2-5
CDR3nt: TGTGCCAGCAGGACTGGGGTGGCAGGGGGCAACCAAGAGACCCAGTACTTC
CDR3aa: CASRTGVAGGNQETQYF

d_gene: TRBD2
len: 17
v_gene: TRBV28
abundance: -
j_gene: TRBJ2-5
CDR3nt: TGTGCCAGCAGTTTACCCCTACTAGCGGGGGGGCAAGAGACCCAGTACTTC
CDR3aa: CASSLPLLAGGQETQYF

d_gene: -
len: 14
v_gene: TRBV12-3/TRBV12-4
abundance: few
j_gene: TRBJ1-6
CDR3nt: TGTGCCAGCAGCTATACAGGGCCCAATTCACCCCTCCACTTT
CDR3aa: CASSYTGPNSPLHF

d_gene: -
len: 15
v_gene: TRBV7-9
abundance: many
j_gene: TRBJ1-6
CDR3nt: TGTGCCAGCAGCTTCAGTGGGTCCTATAATTCACCCCTCCACTTT
CDR3aa: CASSFSGSYNSPLHF